What follows are 25 T cell receptor beta chains derived from one specimen sequenced in a study of T cells in narcolepsy (dated by TCRdb to between 2017 and 2018). The protocol used for the library was the immunoSEQ multiplex PCR assay. TCRdb obtained this table from immuneACCESS and retained in-frame rearrangements with V and J assigned. These tables miss some clones; where compared with another copy, unresolved V genes account for less than half of the shortfall, and the remainder is unexplained. This sample lists about 24,000 clones; approximately 81% were detected once. The ten largest clones represent about 4% of the sample. Sequenced: memory (CD45RA-) CD4+ T cells from blood. Sample cell subset or site, as interpreted from the label and publication: memory T cells sorted ex vivo from peripheral blood. The source of these receptors is a human donor in good health.

The chain combines TRBV6-5 with TRBJ1-2, with a tentative D call TRBD1 (5 bases). Trimming shortened V by 0 bases and J by 6 bases, and 11 bases separated the two germline ends. In germline, CDR1 is MNHEY, CDR2 SVGAGI. This CDR3 spans 14 amino acids. CDR3 sequence reads: CASSYSSGAHGYTF. The CDR3 DNA is TGTGCCAGCAGTTACTCGAGTGGGGCCCATGGCTACACCTTC.

This clone has more than one count but fewer than ten. The rearrangement links TRBV6-1 to TRBJ1-2; D may be TRBD1 (5 bases). V dropped 3 bases and J dropped 13 bases, with 24 bases sitting between them. Per the germline V gene, CDR1 is MNHNS and CDR2 is SASEGT. The CDR3 totals 15 residues. The CDR3 DNA reads as TGTGCCAGCAGTGATAGGGGTAACCGTCAATTGAGGAGCACCTTC. The encoded protein is CASSDRGNRQLRSTF.

There are a few counts of this clone. The chain recombines TRBV10-3 with TRBJ2-7, with D unresolved. This CDR3 comprises 10 residues. Germline lookup yields CDR1 ENHRY and CDR2 SYGVKD. V was trimmed by 8 bases and J by 3 bases, leaving 5 bases between them. In DNA form, the CDR3 reads TGTGCCATCGGGGACTACGAGCAGTACTTC. This gives the protein CAIGDYEQYF.

V gene TRBV19 combines with J gene TRBJ2-7; 7 nucleotides line up with TRBD2. V lost 9 bases and J lost 2; bases outside the gene matches: 10. Germline CDR1 is LNHDA and CDR2 is SQIVND (reference sequence). This CDR3 region has 14 residues. The CDR3 region is CASRAGGGAYEQYF. DNA for the CDR3: TGTGCCAGCCGAGCGGGTGGGGGGGCCTACGAGCAGTACTTC.

The chain recombines TRBV11-3 with TRBJ2-1; D remains unclear. V was cut by 4 bases and J by 10 bases, with 8 bases left in between. This CDR3 is 11 amino acids long. CDR1 SGHNT and CDR2 YENEEA come from the germline V gene. The CDR3 spells CASSSFYEQFF. As DNA, the CDR3 is TGTGCCAGCAGCTCCTTTTACGAGCAGTTCTTC.

This chain uses TRBV7-2 with TRBJ1-1, with D possibly TRBD1 on 5 matching bases. The germline V gene encodes CDR1 SGHTA and CDR2 FQGNSA. Trimming left V 2 bases short and J 0 bases short, with 13 bases between. CDR3 length: 16 residues. CDR3 DNA sequence: TGTGCCAGCAGCTTACTGGGGGTGCGGTTGAACACTGAAGCTTTCTTT. Amino acid sequence: CASSLLGVRLNTEAFF.

The chain carries TRBV12-5 and TRBJ2-3; D possibly corresponds to TRBD2 (5 bases). The V and J ends lost 7 bases and 8 bases respectively, with 22 bases between them. CDR1 is LGHNT and CDR2 is FRNRAP in the germline V gene. The CDR3 has 15 residues. The CDR3 DNA is TGTGCTAGTGCCACTATTCCTTCCGGAGGCCTTACGCAGTATTTT. It specifies CASATIPSGGLTQYF.

This clone appeared once. This chain connects TRBV5-8 to TRBJ2-5; tentative D call: TRBD1 (6 bases). Trimming removed 0 bases from V and 5 bases from J, with 14 bases in between. Per the germline V gene, CDR1 is SGHTS and CDR2 is YDEGEE. The CDR3 spans 15 residues. The CDR3 nucleotides are TGTGCCAGCAGCTTGGATCAGGGGCGTGGGGAGACCCAGTACTTC. Protein sequence: CASSLDQGRGETQYF. The variable domain in full, completed from reference TRBV5-8 and TRBJ2-5, reads EAGVTQSPTHLIKTRGQQATLRCSPISGHTSVYWYQQALGLGLQFLLWYDEGEERNRGNFPPRFSGRQFPNYSSELNVNALELEDSALYLCASSLDQGRGETQYFGPGTRLLVL.

The chain combines TRBV6-1 with TRBJ2-5; tentatively, D is TRBD1 (6 bases). The V and J ends lost 5 bases and 5 bases respectively, with 15 bases between them. The CDR3 is 14 residues long. Germline CDR1 MNHNS, CDR2 SASEGT. The CDR3 region has the DNA TGTGCCAGCAGTCTACGTACAGGGAGTGAGACCCAGTACTTC. This codes for CASSLRTGSETQYF.

The chain uses TRBV14 and TRBJ2-7, with 9 bases that match TRBD2. The CDR3 totals 17 residues. V shed 2 bases and J 4 bases; nucleotides not matched to a gene: 12. Per the germline V gene, CDR1 is SGHDN and CDR2 is FVKESK. The CDR3 DNA follows: TGTGCCAGCAGCCAACTTACGAGCCTAGCGGGGACTTACGAGCAGTACTTC. Encoded protein: CASSQLTSLAGTYEQYF.

This chain links TRBV19 with TRBJ2-2, with 10 bases matching TRBD1. Germline V gene lookup returns CDR1 LNHDA and CDR2 SQIVND (reference sequence). The CDR3 is 14 amino acids. Trimming at V came to 6 bases and at J to 6 bases, leaving 4 bases not matched to a gene. The CDR3 region is CASRGTGVAGELFF. The DNA for the CDR3 is TGTGCCAGTAGGGGGACAGGGGTGGCCGGGGAGCTGTTTTTT.

This clone was observed a few times. This chain joins TRBV7-3 and TRBJ1-2; D call uncertain. Germline CDR1 is SGHTA and CDR2 is FQGTGA. The CDR3 sequence is 15 residues long. V shed 2 bases and J shed 0 bases, with 10 bases lying between them. CDR3 region: CASSLVGIPNYGYTF. In nucleotides, the CDR3 is TGTGCCAGCAGCTTAGTGGGGATCCCTAACTATGGCTACACCTTC.

The chain is built from TRBV5-1 and TRBJ2-5; 10 nucleotides match TRBD2. Looked up from germline, CDR1 is SGHRS and CDR2 is YFSETQ. This CDR3 has 14 amino acids. Losses at the gene ends were 6 bases for V and 5 bases for J; bases not matched to a gene: 7. CDR3 protein: CASKERGGQETQYF. The CDR3 DNA follows: TGCGCCAGCAAGGAGCGGGGGGGCCAGGAGACCCAGTACTTC.

V gene TRBV12-5 combines with J gene TRBJ2-1; 10 bases map to TRBD2. With 1 base clipped from V and 9 bases from J, the junction kept 9 bases outside the gene matches. Germline lookup yields CDR1 LGHNT and CDR2 FRNRAP. CDR3 size: 16 residues. CDR3 sequence reads: CASGLGVSGGAGEQFF. CDR3 in DNA: TGTGCTAGTGGTTTGGGTGTCAGCGGGGGGGCCGGTGAGCAGTTCTTC.

J is TRBJ2-3 and V is TRBV27, with TRBD2 as a possible D gene (6 bases). The CDR3 runs 14 residues. The V and J ends lost 4 bases and 2 bases respectively, with 10 bases between them. The germline CDR1 and CDR2 sequences are MNHEY and SMNVEV (reference sequence). CDR3 sequence (DNA): TGTGCCAGCAGTTCGGCTAGCGACACAGATACGCAGTATTTT. This encodes CASSSASDTDTQYF.

The rearrangement links TRBV5-1 to TRBJ2-3; 8 bases map to TRBD1. The CDR3 has 14 amino acids. V lost 4 bases, J lost 2 bases, and 3 bases stayed unmatched. Germline values: CDR1 SGHRS, CDR2 YFSETQ. The CDR3 sequence: CASSRTGITDTQYF. DNA for the CDR3: TGCGCCAGCAGCCGGACAGGGATCACAGATACGCAGTATTTT.

This clone was seen just once. The rearrangement links TRBV19 to TRBJ2-1, with 8 positions matching TRBD2. Germline V lookup: CDR1 LNHDA, CDR2 SQIVND (reference sequence). This CDR3 region has 15 residues. The trim removed 4 bases at V and 4 bases at J, leaving 6 bases unmatched. The DNA of the CDR3 is TGTGCCAGTAGTACGAGCGGGGGCCTTTACAATGAGCAGTTCTTC. This gives the protein CASSTSGGLYNEQFF.

The chain joins TRBV19 to TRBJ2-2, with TRBD1 matching over 7 bases. The CDR3 totals 18 residues. V shed 5 bases and J 4 bases; nucleotides not matched to a gene: 16. Germline values: CDR1 LNHDA, CDR2 SQIVND (reference sequence). DNA for the CDR3: TGTGCCAGTAGTGTCTACCCTGGACAGGCCCCAGGCACCGGGGAGCTGTTTTTT. This encodes CASSVYPGQAPGTGELFF.

The rearrangement links TRBV5-1 to TRBJ1-6; 11 nucleotides agree with TRBD1. CDR1 and CDR2 (germline): SGHRS, YFSETQ. V lost 4 bases, J lost 9 bases, and 3 bases stayed unmatched. This CDR3 comprises 14 residues. CDR3 in DNA: TGCGCCAGCAGCCCGGACAGGGGGCGTTCACCCCTCCACTTT. It is translated as CASSPDRGRSPLHF.

The chain uses TRBV2 and TRBJ1-5; D might be TRBD1 (6 bases). Germline V gene lookup returns CDR1 SNHLY and CDR2 FYNNEI. This CDR3 contains 14 residues. V was trimmed by 5 bases and J by 6 bases, leaving 14 bases between them. CDR3: CASSLQGLSQPQHF. Here the CDR3 DNA reads TGTGCCAGCAGTCTACAGGGTTTGTCTCAGCCCCAGCATTTT.

CDR3 nucleotide sequence: TGTGCCAGCAGCCCGAGCGGGGCGAACACTGAAGCTTTCTTT. It translates to CASSPSGANTEAFF. The rearrangement links TRBV7-9 to TRBJ1-1, with a possible D match to TRBD1 (5 bases). Germline V gene data show CDR1 as SEHNR and CDR2 as FQNEAQ (reference sequence). This CDR3 has 14 residues. Trimming cost V 5 bases and J 1 base, with 11 bases left between them.

V usage is TRBV18 and J usage is TRBJ1-5; D uncertain. The germline gives CDR1 KGHSH, CDR2 LQKENI. The CDR3 has 14 residues. V was pared by 3 bases and J by 1 base, with 7 bases between. The CDR3 DNA follows: TGTGCCAGCTCACCTGCGGGCAGCAATCAGCCCCAGCATTTT. It specifies CASSPAGSNQPQHF. The variable domain in full, completed from reference TRBV18 and TRBJ1-5, reads NAGVMQNPRHLVRRRGQEARLRCSPMKGHSHVYWYRQLPEEGLKFMVYLQKENIIDESGMPKERFSAEFPKEGPSILRIQQVVRGDSAAYFCASSPAGSNQPQHFGDGTRLSIL.

The gene calls are TRBV4-3 and TRBJ1-5, with D hard to call. V lost 4 bases and J lost 3, with 10 bases in between. This CDR3 has 14 residues. Germline CDR1 LGHNA, CDR2 YSLEER. The CDR3 sequence: CASSRSSVNQPQHF. CDR3 nucleotide sequence: TGCGCCAGCAGCCGAAGTTCGGTCAATCAGCCCCAGCATTTT.

The chain links TRBV10-3 to TRBJ2-7; 8 nucleotides line up with TRBD2. CDR1 ENHRY and CDR2 SYGVKD come from the germline V gene. Germline trimming cut 5 bases from V and 0 bases from J; bases unmatched to any gene: 6. CDR3 length: 15 residues. The CDR3 nucleotides are TGTGCCATCAGTTTTAGCGGGGCCCTCTCCTACGAGCAGTACTTC. It specifies CAISFSGALSYEQYF.

The rearrangement joins TRBV7-9 to TRBJ1-3, with 8 nucleotides matching TRBD1. CDR3 size: 16 residues. Trimming cost V 5 bases and J 6 bases; bases outside gene matches: 12. Germline assignment: CDR1 SEHNR and CDR2 FQNEAQ (reference sequence). Written as DNA, the CDR3 is TGTGCCAGCAGCCAAGGACAGGGCCACGCAACAAACACCATATATTTT. Translating it yields CASSQGQGHATNTIYF.